The source of this TCR beta chain is a study of T cells in Graves' hyperthyroidism and ophthalmopathy. General observations from the study: By a 13 V-J model, ophthalmopathy was set apart from stable hyperthyroidism.

In this sample, this clonotype turned up a few times. Its antigen remains unidentified. RNA transcripts were the template for amplifying TCR beta CDR3 regions. In the first-round RT-PCR of the TCR CDR3, the HTBI primer set was used. Via MiXCR, TCRdb re-called the multiplex PCR reads, giving one row per CDR3 protein. The table lists over 500,000 distinct CDR3 sequences, about 16% of them singletons. The CDR3 is 16 amino acids. The V gene's germline CDR1 is MNHEY and CDR2 SVGEGT. The V end was cut by 0 bases, the J end by 5 bases, with 14 bases between. The specimen was blood. The chain employs TRBV6-2 or TRBV6-3 and TRBJ2-1; tentative D call: TRBD1 (5 bases). The TCR comes from a woman in her twenties or thirties with Graves' ophthalmopathy. The CDR3 DNA sequence: TGTGCCAGCAGTTACTCATCAGGGTTTGGTAACAATGAGCAGTTCTTC. Its translation: CASSYSSGFGNNEQFF.